This T cell receptor beta chain was documented in a study of identical twins. Whole-study results and caveats: Models underestimated out-of-frame TCR alpha sharing in monozygotic twins. A partial confounding effect on zero-insertion analyses could come from invariant MAIT and iNKT cells. Twin pairs had excess sharing that was weaker in beta out-of-frame sequences.

This clonotype was counted between two and nine times. Antigen specificity is unknown. The length of the CDR3 is 14 residues. The germline gives CDR1 SNHLY, CDR2 FYNNEI. V lost 8 bases and J lost 5; bases outside the gene matches: 4. TCRdb independently ran MiXCR on the 5' RACE reads; one entry per CDR3 protein. The top ten hold under 4.5% of the sample, which has under 250,000 distinct CDR3 sequences, 10% to 15% seen once. The same sample was also used in a study of yellow fever vaccine responses in identical twins. That source adds: After vaccination, twins' T cell response reportedly seemed partly convergent, partly personalized.

The sample was memory (CD45RO+) T cells sorted from blood. The source of this sequence is a woman younger than 30 in good health. This chain links TRBV2 with TRBJ1-4; TRBD1 aligns across 11 bases. The DNA of the CDR3 is TGTGCCAGCCTAGGACAGGGGGCGAATGAAAAACTGTTTTTT. Encoded protein: CASLGQGANEKLFF.